This TCR beta chain was sequenced in a study of human T cells and chemical hapten exposure (dated by TCRdb to the early 2020s). Broadly, across the study: For sensitization, 2% DPC in acetone was applied to a roughly 2 cm by roughly 2 cm area of upper inner arm skin. Throughout the approximately 26-week study period, patients were also given weekly therapeutic DPC doses on the scalp. Patch testing was done on the upper back using Finn chambers containing 0.01% DPC, and results were scored after 6 days according to International Contact Dermatitis Research Group standards. Most of the patients in the cohort were female, and the cohort covered alopecia areata with under or over 50% scalp involvement, alopecia totalis and alopecia universalis. Libraries were pooled for sequencing, and per-sample TCR yields varied mainly because of small differences in library volumes within the pool. Peripheral blood TCR repertoire changes were tracked in vivo in alopecia patients during primary and secondary sensitization to the hapten diphenylcyclopropenone (DPC). Patient blood was sampled pre-sensitization (week 0) and at 2, 6 and about 24 weeks after DPC sensitization. About 29 alopecia patients gave blood for TCR sequencing at one to four time points (pre-sensitization, 2, 6 and 24 weeks).

Results the study describes overall, beyond this receptor: The number of TCRs above 1 in 1000 frequency did not change with DPC sensitization; there was no evidence of global repertoire structure alterations. The number of PT1 expanded TCRs positively correlated with patch test score, significant at thresholds 8, 16 and 32 but not 4. Significantly more large CDR3 similarity clusters were formed by expanded TCRs than by pre-sensitization or healthy control sets, consistent with antigen-driven responses. After repeated subsampling, the strength of the expansion versus patch-test correlation and the threshold at which it became significant changed. Because every patient had alopecia, a presumed autoimmune disease, the patients' immune response might differ from that of healthy individuals.

This clonotype showed up just a few times. The specificity of this receptor is unknown. The sample holds no much larger clone one base away, and base qualities are not on file. Read against the paper, the sample's time point label means: patch test 1, 2 weeks after DPC sensitization. The treatment or condition label for this specimen denotes: therapeutic diphenylcyclopropenone sensitization with weekly scalp DPC. Blood at each patch-test visit was drawn before the patch test was applied. Patients were considered eligible if aged 18 to 70, diagnosed with alopecia and deemed suitable for DPC therapy, and patients were excluded if pregnant. Total RNA was extracted from unfractionated whole blood that had been collected in Tempus Blood RNA tubes. Library generation was performed with RACE. Instrument used: NextSeq 500. Library preparation attached unique molecular identifiers to individual cDNA molecules for quantitative, reproducible TCR counting. From each blood RNA sample, both TCR alpha and TCR beta chains were sequenced. On the authors' methods: Samples had a median of approximately 93,000 TCRs, with a range from about 23,224 to 750,000. The Decombinator software suite was used to annotate the V, J and CDR3 of the TCR reads. For the PS versus PT1 abundance plots, all samples were subsampled to the same number of TCRs (28,000). TCRs were defined as expanded if absent before sensitization and observed at least eight times at the 2-week time point. TCRdb passed the public sequencing reads through fastp at Q25 and MiXCR, retaining productive beta sequences. Rows merge per CDR3 protein into single entries with the most common DNA and genes. The V and J calls and clone size come from TCRdb's table, not from the authors' own analysis. In all, the sample holds 380,000 or so distinct CDR3 sequences, and 4.8% of those were seen once. The ten most abundant clones make up approximately 2.1% of the sample.

V loses 3 bases, J loses 7 bases, and the germline ends lie 10 bases apart. CDR1 and CDR2 were assigned from the germline V gene (reference sequence) as DFQATT and SNEGSKA. Counted from cysteine to phenylalanine, this CDR3 has 12 amino acids. The retained sequence is limited to the CDR3, 36 bases, with the frame set at the first base. The receptor was derived from a woman in her forties or fifties with alopecia areata. Some clones in this sample may be carry-over from other donors' samples. The starting material was whole blood, obtained in connection with sensitization to the hapten diphenylcyclopropenone (DPC). The sequence is built from TRBV20-1 and TRBJ1-5; the D gene is unclear. The bases read TGCAGTGCTAGTAGGGAGGGACAGCCCCAGCATTTT. It codes for CSASREGQPQHF.